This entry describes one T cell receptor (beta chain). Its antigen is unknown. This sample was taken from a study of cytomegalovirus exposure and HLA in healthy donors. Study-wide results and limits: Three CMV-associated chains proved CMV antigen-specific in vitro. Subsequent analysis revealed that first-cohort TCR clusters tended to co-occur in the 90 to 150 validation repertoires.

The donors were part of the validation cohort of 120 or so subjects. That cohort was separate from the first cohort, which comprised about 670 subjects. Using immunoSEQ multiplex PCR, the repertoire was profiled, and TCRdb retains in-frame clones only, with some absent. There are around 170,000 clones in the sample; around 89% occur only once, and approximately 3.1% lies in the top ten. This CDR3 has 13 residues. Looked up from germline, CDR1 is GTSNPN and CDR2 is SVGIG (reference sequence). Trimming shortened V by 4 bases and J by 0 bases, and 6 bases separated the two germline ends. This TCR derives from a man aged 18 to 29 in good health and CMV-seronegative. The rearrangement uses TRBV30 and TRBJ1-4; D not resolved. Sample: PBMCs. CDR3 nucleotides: TGTGCCTGGACAGATACAACTAATGAAAAACTGTTTTTT. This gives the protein CAWTDTTNEKLFF.